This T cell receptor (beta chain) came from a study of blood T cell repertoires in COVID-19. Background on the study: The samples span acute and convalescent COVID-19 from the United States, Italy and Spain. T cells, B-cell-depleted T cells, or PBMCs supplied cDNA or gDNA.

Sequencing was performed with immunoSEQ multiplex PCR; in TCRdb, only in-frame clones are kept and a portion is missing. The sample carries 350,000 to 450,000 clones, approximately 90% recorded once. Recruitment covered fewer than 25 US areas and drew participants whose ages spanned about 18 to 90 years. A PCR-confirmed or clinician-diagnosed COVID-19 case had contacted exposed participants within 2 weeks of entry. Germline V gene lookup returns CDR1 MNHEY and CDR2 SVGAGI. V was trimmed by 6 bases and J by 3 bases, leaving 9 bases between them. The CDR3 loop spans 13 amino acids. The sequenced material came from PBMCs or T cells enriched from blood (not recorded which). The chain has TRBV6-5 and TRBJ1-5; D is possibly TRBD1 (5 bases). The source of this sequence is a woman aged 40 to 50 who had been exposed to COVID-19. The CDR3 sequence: CASSRQTNQPQHF. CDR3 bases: TGTGCCAGCAGCCGACAGACCAATCAGCCCCAGCATTTT.